A single sample gave rise to the 19 T cell receptor beta chains below, sequenced in a study of cytomegalovirus exposure and HLA in healthy donors. Clones were read by immunoSEQ multiplex PCR, and TCRdb kept only the in-frame ones, dropping some. The sample carries about 180,000 clones, around 85% recorded once. Sequenced: PBMCs. Receptors originate from a man aged 18 to 35 in good health and CMV-seropositive.

The chain employs TRBV5-6 and TRBJ1-1; 9 bases align to TRBD1. V was clipped by 0 bases and J by 4 bases; unmatched bases: 7. Germline V gene lookup returns CDR1 SGHDT and CDR2 YYEEEE. The CDR3 extends over 16 amino acids. As DNA, the CDR3 is TGTGCCAGCAGCTTGGAGGACAGGGGTTTCGGCACTGAAGCTTTCTTT. It translates to CASSLEDRGFGTEAFF.

The rearrangement joins TRBV11-3 to TRBJ1-1, with D perhaps TRBD1 (5 bases). The germline gives CDR1 SGHNT, CDR2 YENEEA. CDR3 length equals 15 residues. V was cut by 0 bases and J by 5 bases, with 13 bases left in between. The CDR3 is CASSLDLGPGTEAFF. CDR3 nucleotides: TGTGCCAGCAGCTTAGATCTGGGGCCGGGTACTGAAGCTTTCTTT. Full variable domain (outside the CDR3, taken from reference TRBV11-3 and TRBJ1-1): EAGVVQSPRYKIIEKKQPVAFWCNPISGHNTLYWYLQNLGQGPELLIRYENEEAVDDSQLPKDRFSAERLKGVDSTLKIQPAELGDSAVYLCASSLDLGPGTEAFFGQGTRLTVV.

The rearrangement uses TRBV7-9 and TRBJ1-2; possible D gene TRBD1, 6 bases. This CDR3 comprises 14 residues. The V gene's germline CDR1 is SEHNR and CDR2 FQNEAQ (reference sequence). Trimming pared 5 bases from V and 1 base from J, leaving 11 bases between. The CDR3 nucleotides are TGTGCCAGCAGCCGGGGGGACAATAACTATGGCTACACCTTC. Translated: CASSRGDNNYGYTF. Full variable domain (rest looked up from reference TRBV7-9 and TRBJ1-2): DTGVSQNPRHKITKRGQNVTFRCDPISEHNRLYWYRQTLGQGPEFLTYFQNEAQLEKSRLLSDRFSAERPKGSFSTLEIQRTEQGDSAMYLCASSRGDNNYGYTFGSGTRLTVV.

V gene TRBV10-2 combines with J gene TRBJ2-1, with TRBD1 identical over 11 bases. V was clipped by 4 bases and J by 5 bases; unmatched bases: 4. This CDR3 contains 15 residues. CDR1 WSHSY and CDR2 SAAADI come from the germline V gene. The DNA for the CDR3 is TGCGCCAGCAGTGGCCGGGACAGGGGGGACAATGAGCAGTTCTTC. Residues: CASSGRDRGDNEQFF.

A remark on this clone: The same CDR3 is also encoded by other DNA sequences in this sample. The chain couples TRBV18 to TRBJ2-7; the D gene is possibly TRBD2 (5 bases). The CDR3 length is 13 residues. The V gene's germline CDR1 is KGHSH and CDR2 LQKENI. V lost 2 bases to trimming and J lost 2 bases, with 7 bases between them. The CDR3 coding sequence is TGTGCCAGCTCACCAAGCGGTACCTACGAGCAGTACTTC. It yields the protein CASSPSGTYEQYF.

The chain is built from TRBV9 and TRBJ1-1; no clear D. The CDR3 loop spans 11 amino acids. Trimming took 3 bases from V and 5 from J, leaving 5 bases between them. Per germline, CDR1 SGDLS and CDR2 YYNGEE. The CDR3 sequence is CASSAGTEAFF. The DNA of the CDR3 is TGTGCCAGCAGCGCCGGGACTGAAGCTTTCTTT. The full variable domain, in which reference TRBV9 and TRBJ1-1 provide the parts outside the CDR3, is DSGVTQTPKHLITATGQRVTLRCSPRSGDLSVYWYQQSLDQGLQFLIQYYNGEERAKGNILERFSAQQFPDLHSELNLSSLELGDSALYFCASSAGTEAFFGQGTRLTVV.

The V gene is TRBV9, the J gene TRBJ2-5; TRBD2 matches 8 bases. The CDR3 loop spans 13 amino acids. Germline values: CDR1 SGDLS, CDR2 YYNGEE. The ends lost 2 bases at V and 4 bases at J; junction bases unmatched: 1. CDR3 protein: CASSVLAGETQYF. The CDR3 DNA follows: TGTGCCAGCAGCGTGCTAGCGGGAGAGACCCAGTACTTC.

This sequence joins TRBV6-5 and TRBJ2-1; D is perhaps TRBD2 (5 bases). V lost 7 bases and J 7 bases, leaving 14 bases between the germline ends. This CDR3 has 13 amino acids. The germline V gene encodes CDR1 MNHEY and CDR2 SVGAGI. The CDR3: CASNVGEGNEQFF. The CDR3 nucleotides read TGTGCCAGCAATGTGGGAGAAGGGAATGAGCAGTTCTTC.

This clone has a single count. The chain employs TRBV4-2 and TRBJ2-7; TRBD2 agrees at 10 bases. Per germline, CDR1 LGHNA and CDR2 YNFKEQ. The CDR3 covers 18 residues. Unmatched junction bases numbered 11, after V lost 0 bases and J lost 3 bases. CDR3 bases: TGTGCCAGCAGCCAAGATGAGTTTGGAGCGGGGGGGAACTACGAGCAGTACTTC. Amino acid sequence: CASSQDEFGAGGNYEQYF.

CDR3 protein: CASSFSVRKLFF. In DNA, the CDR3 is TGTGCCAGCAGTTTCAGCGTCCGAAAACTGTTTTTT. The chain has TRBV27 and TRBJ1-4; D gene uncertain. Germline CDR1 MNHEY, CDR2 SMNVEV (reference sequence). This CDR3 region has 12 residues. V was clipped by 3 bases and J by 10 bases, with 9 bases between them. The entire variable domain, with the rest obtained from reference TRBV27 and TRBJ1-4, is as follows: EAQVTQNPRYLITVTGKKLTVTCSQNMNHEYMSWYRQDPGLGLRQIYYSMNVEVTDKGDVPEGYKVSRKEKRNFPLILESPSPNQTSLYFCASSFSVRKLFFGSGTQLSVL.

The chain joins TRBV28 to TRBJ2-7; possibly TRBD1 for D (6 bases). Germline V gives CDR1 MDHEN, CDR2 SYDVKM. The CDR3 runs 15 residues. The V and J ends lost 3 bases and 2 bases respectively, with 14 bases between them. CDR3 coding DNA: TGTGCCAGCAGTTTGGGGGCCCCGTCCACCTACGAGCAGTACTTC. Translation: CASSLGAPSTYEQYF.

The gene calls are TRBV27 and TRBJ2-7; 10 nucleotides line up with TRBD1. After removal of 10 bases from V and 6 bases from J, the junction contained 12 bases not matched to a gene. The CDR3 covers 14 residues. The germline V gene has CDR1 MNHEY and CDR2 SMNVEV (reference sequence). In nucleotides, the CDR3 is TGTGCCACCCAAGCTGGGACAGGGGTCTCCGAGCAGTACTTC. Translation gives CATQAGTGVSEQYF.

The CDR3 coding sequence is TGTGCCAGCAGTCTGACCTTGACTGGAAACTATGGCTACACCTTC. Its translation is CASSLTLTGNYGYTF. The chain joins TRBV6-5 to TRBJ1-2; D uncertain. Trimming removed 5 bases at V and 2 bases at J, with 15 bases between. CDR1 and CDR2 (germline): MNHEY, SVGAGI. The CDR3 contains 15 residues.

This clone has a single count. This chain uses TRBV30 with TRBJ2-7; D unresolved. This CDR3 is built from 13 residues. The germline V gene has CDR1 GTSNPN and CDR2 SVGIG (reference sequence). V was trimmed by 3 bases and J by 2 bases, leaving 11 bases between them. The chain's CDR3 is CAWSAKEPYEQYF. The CDR3 nucleotides read TGTGCCTGGAGCGCAAAGGAGCCCTACGAGCAGTACTTC.

This chain connects TRBV7-8 to TRBJ1-5; possible D gene TRBD1, 5 bases. V gave up 1 base and J gave up 2 bases, with 9 bases separating them. CDR3 length: 15 residues. Germline lookup yields CDR1 SGHVS and CDR2 FQNEAQ. CDR3 coding DNA: TGTGCCAGCAGCTTAGATGGCAGGGGCAATCAGCCCCAGCATTTT. Protein product: CASSLDGRGNQPQHF.

The chain carries TRBV10-3 and TRBJ1-1, with 9 nucleotides matching TRBD1. This CDR3 spans 14 amino acids. Trimming cost V 5 bases and J 5 bases; bases outside gene matches: 6. Germline values: CDR1 ENHRY, CDR2 SYGVKD. CDR3 sequence reads: CAISPRQGETEAFF. CDR3 sequence (DNA): TGTGCCATCAGTCCTCGACAGGGGGAGACTGAAGCTTTCTTT.

This rearrangement joins TRBV5-1 to TRBJ2-7, with D hard to call. This CDR3 comprises 13 residues. The V end was cut by 0 bases, the J end by 7 bases, with 11 bases between. In germline, CDR1 is SGHRS, CDR2 YFSETQ. CDR3 DNA sequence: TGCGCCAGCAGCTTGGGGCTAGAACGGGAGCAGTACTTC. Amino acids: CASSLGLEREQYF.

The rearrangement links TRBV28 to TRBJ2-1; D may be TRBD2 (5 bases). V lost 11 bases and J lost 4, with 18 bases in between. CDR3 size: 14 residues. The germline CDR1 and CDR2 sequences are MDHEN and SYDVKM. The CDR3 spells CASHPPGLYNEQFF. In DNA, the CDR3 is TGTGCCTCCCATCCACCAGGACTTTACAATGAGCAGTTCTTC.

The J gene is TRBJ2-7, the V gene TRBV6-5, with 10 bases matching TRBD2. Trimming at V came to 4 bases and at J to 2 bases, leaving 5 bases not matched to a gene. The CDR3 sequence is 15 residues long. The germline CDR1 and CDR2 sequences are MNHEY and SVGAGI. The CDR3 region is CASSSGAGGTYEQYF. Here the CDR3 DNA reads TGTGCCAGCAGTTCGGGAGCGGGAGGGACCTACGAGCAGTACTTC.